These 22 T cell receptor beta chains were all obtained from the same sample, sequenced in a study of beta chain features in type 1 diabetes. Reverse transcription of all isolated RNA meant that expressed TCRB transcripts were sequenced. Method: immunoSEQ multiplex PCR; TCRdb's copy keeps in-frame clones and lacks some. This sample has under 450,000 clones; 14% occur once, and the top ten carry roughly 0.035%. Source material: naive CD4+ T cells from blood. All receptors come from a man under 40 in good health.

This clone was counted between two and nine times. V gene TRBV6-5 combines with J gene TRBJ2-1; D is tentatively TRBD1 or TRBD2 (6 bases each). The CDR3 is 14 amino acids. V was shortened by 0 bases and J by 7 bases, with 10 bases between the two germline ends. The germline CDR1 and CDR2 sequences are MNHEY and SVGAGI. The CDR3, as DNA: TGTGCCAGCAGTTACTCGAGGGGGGTTAATGAGCAGTTCTTC. It is translated as CASSYSRGVNEQFF.

The chain uses TRBV7-2 and TRBJ2-5, with 8 bases aligning to TRBD2. Germline V gene sequence: CDR1 SGHTA, CDR2 FQGNSA. J gave up 6 bases and V 3 bases, and 6 bases lay outside the gene matches. The CDR3 is 14 residues long. The CDR3 region has the DNA TGTGCCAGCAGCTTGAGCGGGAGCTTGAAGACCCAGTACTTC. Encoded protein: CASSLSGSLKTQYF.

This clone showed up just a few times. The V call is TRBV14, the J call TRBJ2-1; 12 bases agree with TRBD2. The CDR3 extends over 17 amino acids. V lost 4 bases to trimming and J lost 4 bases; unmatched junction nucleotides: 8. Germline V CDR1 and CDR2: SGHDN, FVKESK. The chain's CDR3 is CASSRNLAGGIYNEQFF. As DNA, the CDR3 is TGTGCCAGCAGCCGAAACCTAGCGGGAGGGATATACAATGAGCAGTTCTTC. Drawing the rest from reference TRBV14 and TRBJ2-1, the complete variable domain is EAGVTQFPSHSVIEKGQTVTLRCDPISGHDNLYWYRRVMGKEIKFLLHFVKESKQDESGMPNNRFLAERTGGTYSTLKVQPAELEDSGVYFCASSRNLAGGIYNEQFFGPGTRLTVL.

The V gene is TRBV19, the J gene TRBJ2-3, with D possibly being TRBD1 (5 bases). Looked up from germline, CDR1 is LNHDA and CDR2 is SQIVND (reference sequence). There are 16 residues in the CDR3. V lost 8 bases, J lost 0 bases, and 18 bases lay in between. This CDR3 is CASGHRTSRSTDTQYF. The CDR3 DNA follows: TGTGCCAGTGGCCATCGGACAAGCCGCAGCACAGATACGCAGTATTTT.

There are a few counts of this clone. Distinct nucleotide sequences in the sample also encode this CDR3. The chain couples TRBV29-1 to TRBJ1-2; D is possibly TRBD1 (6 bases). The CDR3 is made up of 12 amino acids. CDR1 and CDR2 (germline): SQVTM, ANQGSEA. V was trimmed by 6 bases and J by 2 bases, leaving 10 bases between them. CDR3 nucleotide sequence: TGCAGCGTGGTTACAGGGAACTATGGCTACACCTTC. Its translation: CSVVTGNYGYTF.

In its sample, this clone was seen a few times. The chain links TRBV7-2 to TRBJ1-5, with 7 positions matching TRBD1. CDR1 is SGHTA and CDR2 is FQGNSA in the germline V gene. V trimming: 5 bases; J trimming: 6 bases; junction bases outside the gene matches: 7. The CDR3 consists of 14 residues. In nucleotides, the CDR3 is TGTGCCAGCAGCCCCGGACAGGTTGGTCAGCCCCAGCATTTT. Translated, it gives CASSPGQVGQPQHF.

This clone was recorded a few times. The chain links TRBV29-1 to TRBJ1-2, with 7 nucleotides matching TRBD1. Germline values: CDR1 SQVTM, CDR2 ANQGSEA. The V gene end was trimmed by 5 bases and the J gene end by 8 bases; junction bases not matched to a gene: 5. There are 11 residues in the CDR3. CDR3: CSVSGGAGYTF. Here the CDR3 DNA reads TGCAGCGTTTCAGGGGGAGCGGGCTACACCTTC.

This clone has more than one count but fewer than ten. DNA for the CDR3: TGTGCCAGCAGCAAAATAACTGGGGCCAACGTCCTGACTTTC. Protein product: CASSKITGANVLTF. The genes are TRBV5-6 and TRBJ2-6, with D unclear. The CDR3 length is 14 residues. The germline CDR1 and CDR2 sequences are SGHDT and YYEEEE. V was cut by 4 bases and J by 2 bases, with 7 bases left in between.

The CDR3 here is CASSKTGGEKLFF. In DNA form, the CDR3 reads TGTGCCAGCAGCAAAACTGGGGGAGAAAAACTGTTTTTT. This chain joins TRBV7-9 and TRBJ1-4; TRBD1 is a possible D gene (5 bases). V shed 5 bases and J shed 8 bases, with 12 bases lying between them. The CDR3 has 13 residues. Germline assignment: CDR1 SEHNR and CDR2 FQNEAQ (reference sequence).

This clone was counted between two and nine times. The rearrangement links TRBV7-2 to TRBJ2-1; TRBD1 or TRBD2 may be the D gene (5 bases each). V lost 0 bases, J lost 8 bases, and 14 bases lay in between. The CDR3 runs to 15 residues. Germline CDR1 SGHTA, CDR2 FQGNSA. The CDR3 DNA reads TGTGCCAGCAGCTTAGCCCAGGGACCACTGTATGAGCAGTTCTTC. Translation gives CASSLAQGPLYEQFF.

This clone has a handful of counts. V gene TRBV5-6 combines with J gene TRBJ2-5, with a weak D call TRBD2 (6 bases). From germline, CDR1 is SGHDT and CDR2 YYEEEE. Trimming left V 0 bases short and J 1 base short, with 10 bases between. The CDR3 is made up of 15 amino acids. The CDR3 DNA is TGTGCCAGCAGCTTGGTTTTTAGCGGCCAAGAGACCCAGTACTTC. Translated, it gives CASSLVFSGQETQYF.

The CDR3 protein is CASSAGTTLQETQYF. CDR3 coding DNA: TGCGCCAGCAGCGCAGGGACCACCCTCCAAGAGACCCAGTACTTC. The rearrangement joins TRBV5-1 to TRBJ2-5, with D perhaps TRBD1 or TRBD2 (5 bases each). V dropped 4 bases and J dropped 1 base, with 14 bases sitting between them. Germline CDR1 SGHRS, CDR2 YFSETQ. CDR3 length: 15 amino acids.

The chain links TRBV4-1 to TRBJ2-5; no clear D. Per the germline V gene, CDR1 is MGHRA and CDR2 is YSYEKL. The ends were cut back, 0 bases at V and 7 bases at J, with 9 bases in the middle. The CDR3 is made up of 13 amino acids. The CDR3 nucleotides read TGCGCCAGCAGCCAAGATAGTCAGGTGACCCAGTACTTC. It translates to CASSQDSQVTQYF.

Only a few counts were recorded for this clone. In the same sample, other DNA sequences code for this CDR3. V is TRBV4-3 and J is TRBJ1-2; D is unresolved. CDR1 is LGHNA and CDR2 is YSLEER in the germline V gene. The CDR3 covers 14 residues. Trimming took 0 bases from V and 2 from J, leaving 7 bases between them. Here the CDR3 DNA reads TGCGCCAGCAGCCAAGATGGGCAGAACTATGGCTACACCTTC. Translation gives CASSQDGQNYGYTF.

The V and J genes are TRBV29-1 and TRBJ1-5, with D maybe TRBD1 (6 bases). Per germline, CDR1 SQVTM and CDR2 ANQGSEA. The length of the CDR3 is 13 residues. V was trimmed by 3 bases and J by 7 bases, leaving 13 bases between them. Written as DNA, the CDR3 is TGCAGCGTTGACGGCGGGGGCGGACAGCCCCAGCATTTT. Amino acids: CSVDGGGGQPQHF.

V usage is TRBV11-2 and J usage is TRBJ2-4; D remains unclear. This CDR3 comprises 11 residues. Germline V gene sequence: CDR1 SGHAT, CDR2 FQNNGV. Trimming cost V 2 bases and J 9 bases, with 5 bases left between them. The CDR3 loop is CASSLRGIQYF. DNA of the CDR3: TGTGCCAGCAGCTTACGCGGCATTCAGTACTTC.

This clone appeared a few times. A junction end diverges from the germline sequence, so it may reflect a read error. The chain recombines TRBV7-9 with TRBJ1-1; D unresolved. CDR3 length equals 12 residues. CDR1 SEHNR and CDR2 FQNEAQ come from the germline V gene (reference sequence). The CDR3, as DNA: TGTGCCAGCAGCTTCGACTTACTCATAGCACTCTTT. It yields the protein CASSFDLLIALF.

This chain uses TRBV18 with TRBJ2-5; 9 positions match TRBD2. V gave up 5 bases and J gave up 5 bases; unmatched junction bases: 12. The CDR3 is 16 residues long. CDR1 is KGHSH and CDR2 is LQKENI in the germline V gene. CDR3 sequence: CASSTPGLAFTETQYF. CDR3 in DNA: TGTGCCAGCTCAACGCCGGGACTAGCTTTTACCGAGACCCAGTACTTC.

The genes are TRBV5-4 and TRBJ2-3; D is perhaps TRBD2 (5 bases). V was shortened by 7 bases and J by 1 base, with 16 bases between the two germline ends. The CDR3 runs 15 residues. Germline V lookup: CDR1 SGHNT, CDR2 YYREEE (reference sequence). Written as DNA, the CDR3 is TGTGCCAGCCGAAGTGTAGGAGGCCGCACAGATACGCAGTATTTT. It codes for CASRSVGGRTDTQYF.

This chain uses TRBV20-1 with TRBJ2-5; the D is unclear. The germline V and J ends were trimmed by 7 bases and 1 base, with 7 bases remaining between them. Per the germline V gene, CDR1 is DFQATT and CDR2 is SNEGSKA (reference sequence). This CDR3 region has 11 residues. The CDR3: CSETAQETQYF. The CDR3 DNA is TGCAGTGAAACAGCCCAAGAGACCCAGTACTTC.

The chain has TRBV9 and TRBJ2-3, with 8 nucleotides matching TRBD1. V gave up 1 base and J gave up 6 bases; unmatched junction bases: 10. The CDR3 length is 16 residues. The germline V gene has CDR1 SGDLS and CDR2 YYNGEE. The CDR3 loop reads CASSVSQGARTDTQYF. As DNA, the CDR3 is TGTGCCAGCAGCGTATCGCAGGGGGCGCGTACGGATACGCAGTATTTT.

The sample holds a few counts of this clone. The rearrangement joins TRBV10-3 to TRBJ2-1; possibly TRBD1 for D (5 bases). The CDR3 is 13 residues long. The germline gives CDR1 ENHRY, CDR2 SYGVKD. Trimming removed 9 bases at V and 6 bases at J, with 15 bases between. The CDR3 region has the DNA TGTGCCATAGCCCAGGGAAGAGCCAATGAGCAGTTCTTC. It yields the protein CAIAQGRANEQFF.